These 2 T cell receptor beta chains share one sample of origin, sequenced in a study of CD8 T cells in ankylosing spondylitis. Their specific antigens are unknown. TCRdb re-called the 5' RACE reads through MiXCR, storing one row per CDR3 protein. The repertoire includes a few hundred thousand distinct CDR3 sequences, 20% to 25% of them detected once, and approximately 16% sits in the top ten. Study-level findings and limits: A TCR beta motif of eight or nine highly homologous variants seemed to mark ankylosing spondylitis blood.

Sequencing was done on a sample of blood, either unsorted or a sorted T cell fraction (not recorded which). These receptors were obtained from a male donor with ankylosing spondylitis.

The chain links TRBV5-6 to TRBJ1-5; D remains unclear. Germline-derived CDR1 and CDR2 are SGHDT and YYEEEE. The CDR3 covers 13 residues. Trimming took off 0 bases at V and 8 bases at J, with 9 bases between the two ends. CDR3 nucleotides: TGTGCCAGCAGCTTGGACCGCGGGGAGCCCCAGCATTTT. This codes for CASSLDRGEPQHF.

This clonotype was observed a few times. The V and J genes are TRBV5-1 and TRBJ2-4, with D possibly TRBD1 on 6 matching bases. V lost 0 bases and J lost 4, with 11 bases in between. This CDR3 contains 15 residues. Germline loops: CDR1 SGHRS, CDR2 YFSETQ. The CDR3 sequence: CASSLDSRGKNIQYF. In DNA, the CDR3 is TGCGCCAGCAGCTTGGACTCGAGGGGGAAAAACATTCAGTACTTC.